A single sample gave rise to the 25 T cell receptor beta chains below, sequenced in a study of T cells in women clearing cervical HPV infection. The assay was immunoSEQ multiplex PCR, and TCRdb's table has in-frame clones only and misses some. Reported are under 45,000 clones; the ten largest clones contain around 5.5%. Specimen: blood buffy coat. The receptors come from a woman between 18 and 70 years old with a cervical HPV16 infection that either progressed to CIN3+ or cleared (not recorded which).

Notes on this clone: The observed sequence ends 3 residues before the CDR3 terminus, with the missing tail filled in from the germline J gene. The V gene is TRBV4-1, the J gene TRBJ2-7; the match to TRBD1 covers 7 bases. Germline assignment: CDR1 MGHRA and CDR2 YSYEKL. Losses at the gene ends were 5 bases for V and 3 bases for J; bases not matched to a gene: 7. The CDR3 covers 14 residues. The CDR3 DNA, read in part, is TGCGCCAGCAGCTTCACGGGACAGAACTACGAG. Translating it yields CASSFTGQNYE. The full CDR3 is CASSFTGQNYEQYF.

To note about this clone: The DNA ends 3 residues before the CDR3 does, and the rest of the CDR3 is filled in from the germline J gene. The chain couples TRBV12-3 or TRBV12-4 to TRBJ2-3; no clear D. CDR3 size: 12 residues. Trimming shortened V by 4 bases and J by 5 bases, and 7 bases separated the two germline ends. The sequenced CDR3 bases are TGTGCCAGCAGTTCCCTAATAGATACG. It encodes CASSSLIDT. The full CDR3 sequence reads CASSSLIDTQYF.

For this clone: The read comes to an end 3 residues before the CDR3 does, leaving the germline J gene to fill in the end. The V and J genes are TRBV30 and TRBJ1-2; tentatively, D is TRBD1 (5 bases). Germline lookup yields CDR1 GTSNPN and CDR2 SVGIG (reference sequence). The CDR3 length is 12 residues. The ends were cut back, 4 bases at V and 5 bases at J, with 11 bases in the middle. CDR3 sequence: CAWTVRGYGYTF. The DNA read from the CDR3 is TGTGCCTGGACCGTCCGGGGGTATGGC.

CDR3 sequence: CASSYQAGGRYEQYF. The part of the CDR3 DNA that was read is TGTGCCAGCAGTTACCAGGCGGGAGGGAGATACGAG. The J gene is TRBJ2-7, the V gene TRBV6-2 or TRBV6-3; 9 bases line up with TRBD2. The CDR3 end falls 3 residues outside the read, so it is completed with the germline J gene. V gave up 2 bases and J gave up 4 bases; unmatched junction bases: 6. Germline CDR1 is MNHEY and CDR2 is SVGEGT. The CDR3 has 15 amino acids.

Comments on this clone: The read ends 3 residues shy of where the CDR3 ends; the end is completed using the germline J gene. This chain links TRBV19 with TRBJ2-3; D remains unclear. Germline-derived CDR1 and CDR2 are LNHDA and SQIVND (reference sequence). This CDR3 contains 15 residues. The CDR3 DNA, read in part, is TGTGCCAGTAGTATCACGCTTGATAGCAATCAGCCG. Its protein is CASSITLDSNQP. The full-length CDR3 reads as CASSITLDSNQPQYF.

Here the CDR3 reads CASSQNTEAFF. Partial CDR3 DNA: TGTGCCAGCAGCCAGAACACTGAA. The chain joins TRBV7-9 to TRBJ1-1; D call uncertain. The CDR3 is cut off 3 residues early in the read; its end comes from the germline J gene. Looked up from germline, CDR1 is SEHNR and CDR2 is FQNEAQ (reference sequence). The length of the CDR3 is 11 residues. V gave up 5 bases and J gave up 1 base, with 2 bases separating them.

Comments on this clone: The CDR3 is cut off 3 residues early in the read; its end comes from the germline J gene. The chain combines TRBV20-1 with TRBJ1-2, with no clear D. Germline V CDR1 and CDR2: DFQATT, SNEGSKA (reference sequence). The CDR3 totals 15 residues. With 2 bases removed from V and 2 bases from J, the gap between germline ends came to 15 bases. Incomplete CDR3 DNA: TGCAGTGCTAGAAATACTAGACTAATAAACTATGGC. Its protein is CSARNTRLINYG. The full CDR3 is CSARNTRLINYGYTF.

Turning to this clone: The CDR3 extends 3 residues past the end of the read, so its final part is completed from the germline J gene. This chain uses TRBV14 with TRBJ2-3, with 7 bases identical to TRBD2. V shed 4 bases and J 2 bases; nucleotides not matched to a gene: 6. Per the germline V gene, CDR1 is SGHDN and CDR2 is FVKESK. The CDR3 consists of 15 residues. Incomplete CDR3 DNA: TGTGCCAGCAGCCGCCTGGGGGGGTCCACAGATACG. It yields the protein CASSRLGGSTDT. The whole CDR3 reads CASSRLGGSTDTQYF.

In the case of this clone: The DNA ends 3 residues before the CDR3 does, and the rest of the CDR3 is filled in from the germline J gene. J is TRBJ2-3 and V is TRBV20-1, with D possibly being TRBD2 (7 bases). Germline V gene data show CDR1 as DFQATT and CDR2 as SNEGSKA (reference sequence). CDR3 size: 15 residues. CDR3 region: CSARDRGGRLGPQYF. The sequenced part of the CDR3 DNA is TGCAGTGCTAGAGATAGGGGGGGGCGCTTGGGGCCG.

Of note for this clone: The CDR3 end lies 3 residues beyond the end of the read and is filled in from the germline J gene. This sequence joins TRBV19 and TRBJ2-7, with 10 bases fitting TRBD2. CDR1 is LNHDA and CDR2 is SQIVND in the germline V gene (reference sequence). The CDR3 is 14 residues long. V dropped 3 bases and J dropped 3; count of bases not matched to a gene: 2. Incomplete CDR3 DNA: TGTGCCAGTAGTATGGCTAGCGGGGGCTACGAG. Amino acid sequence: CASSMASGGYE. The entire CDR3 protein reads CASSMASGGYEQYF.

A note on this clone: The read ends 3 residues shy of where the CDR3 ends; the end is completed using the germline J gene. This chain uses TRBV28 with TRBJ1-2, with a tentative D call TRBD1 (6 bases). There are 14 residues in the CDR3. Germline V gene data show CDR1 as MDHEN and CDR2 as SYDVKM. The CDR3 reads CASSYGNRVEGYTF. Partial CDR3 DNA: TGTGCCAGCAGTTACGGGAACAGGGTAGAGGGC.

Points on this clone: Coverage ceases 3 residues before the CDR3 finishes, and the germline J gene fills in the end. The gene calls are TRBV19 and TRBJ2-4; D is undetermined. Germline V lookup: CDR1 LNHDA, CDR2 SQIVND (reference sequence). The CDR3 has 16 amino acids. Partial CDR3 DNA: TGTGCCAGTAGTATAGTTCAGACGGAGCGCCCGTATGGT. This translates into CASSIVQTERPYG. The entire CDR3 reads CASSIVQTERPYGQYF.

Remarks on this clone: The read ends 3 residues early relative to the CDR3; the germline J gene fills the gap. The rearrangement uses TRBV19 and TRBJ2-1; 8 nucleotides agree with TRBD1. With 4 bases clipped from V and 7 bases from J, the junction kept 6 bases outside the gene matches. The CDR3 contains 14 residues. Looked up from germline, CDR1 is LNHDA and CDR2 is SQIVND (reference sequence). The sequenced CDR3 bases are TGTGCCAGTAGTACGGACAGGGCGAAGAATGAG. Its translation is CASSTDRAKNE. The full CDR3 protein is CASSTDRAKNEQFF.

For this clone: The read gets to within 3 residues of the CDR3 end, and the germline J gene fills in the rest. The chain combines TRBV19 with TRBJ2-7; TRBD2 aligns across 11 bases. From germline, CDR1 is LNHDA and CDR2 SQIVND (reference sequence). J was trimmed by 2 bases and V by 1 base; bases with no gene match: 4. This CDR3 comprises 16 residues. The CDR3 sequence: CASSIGLAGRTYEQYF. CDR3 bases read: TGTGCCAGTAGTATAGGACTAGCGGGACGAACCTACGAG.

Comments on this clone: The read finishes 3 residues shy of the CDR3 end, and the germline J gene is used to complete it. The V and J genes are TRBV30 and TRBJ2-2; 7 bases map to TRBD1. The CDR3 length is 12 residues. Germline lookup yields CDR1 GTSNPN and CDR2 SVGIG (reference sequence). The DNA read from the CDR3 is TGTGCCTGGACAGGGGGTAATTCACCG. Translation: CAWTGGNSP. The full CDR3 protein reads CAWTGGNSPLFF. The full variable domain, in which reference TRBV30 and TRBJ2-2 provide the parts outside the CDR3, is SQTIHQWPATLVQPVGSPLSLECTVEGTSNPNLYWYRQAAGRGLQLLFYSVGIGQISSEVPQNLSASRPQDRQFILSSKKLLLSDSGFYLCAWTGGNSPLFFGEGSRLTVL.

Comments on this clone: The read is 3 residues too short to cover the CDR3 end, so that end is filled in from the germline J gene. The chain carries TRBV29-1 and TRBJ1-2, with a possible D match to TRBD1 (5 bases). This CDR3 comprises 11 residues. Germline V gives CDR1 SQVTM, CDR2 ANQGSEA. The V gene lost 6 bases and the J gene lost 3 bases, with 8 bases spanning the gap. CDR3 DNA, as far as it was read: TGCAGCGTCGGGACTGACTATGGC. As protein: CSVGTDYG. The whole CDR3 protein reads CSVGTDYGYTF. The complete variable domain, with remaining parts taken from reference TRBV29-1 and TRBJ1-2, reads SAVISQKPSRDICQRGTSLTIQCQVDSQVTMMFWYRQQPGQSLTLIATANQGSEATYESGFVIDKFPISRPNLTFSTLTVSNMSPEDSSIYLCSVGTDYGYTFGSGTRLTVV.

CDR3 DNA (partial): TGTGCCAGCGGGGGGGGGTCCGCCTACGAG. This translates into CASGGGSAYE. The full CDR3 is CASGGGSAYEQYF. The J gene is TRBJ2-7, the V gene TRBV2; TRBD2 matches 7 bases. The read ends 3 residues early relative to the CDR3; the germline J gene fills the gap. V trimming: 8 bases; J trimming: 2 bases; junction bases outside the gene matches: 6. CDR3 length equals 13 residues. Germline assignment: CDR1 SNHLY and CDR2 FYNNEI. Based on the CDR3 plus reference TRBV2 and TRBJ2-7, the full variable domain is EPEVTQTPSHQVTQMGQEVILRCVPISNHLYFYWYRQILGQKVEFLVSFYNNEISEKSEIFDDQFSVERPDGSNFTLKIRSTKLEDSAMYFCASGGGSAYEQYFGPGTRLTVT.

In the case of this clone: The DNA ends 3 residues before the CDR3 does, and the rest of the CDR3 is filled in from the germline J gene. The chain employs TRBV6-2 or TRBV6-3 and TRBJ2-7; D might be TRBD1 or TRBD2, each matching 5 bases. V lost 4 bases to trimming and J lost 1 base, with 11 bases between them. The CDR3 spans 14 residues. Germline CDR1 reads MNHEY; CDR2 reads SVGEGT. The sequenced part of the CDR3 DNA is TGTGCCAGCAGTTTCCTCGAGGGGTCCTACGAG. Encoded protein: CASSFLEGSYE. The CDR3 reads in full as CASSFLEGSYEQYF.

Of note for this clone: Compared with germline, one end of the junction differs, possibly owing to a read error. The sequenced fragment ends 3 residues before the CDR3 boundary, so the rest is inferred from the germline J gene. The chain combines TRBV4-2 with TRBJ2-2, with 10 bases identical to TRBD2. There are 16 residues in the CDR3. Germline V gene lookup returns CDR1 LGHNA and CDR2 YNFKEQ. CDR3 bases read: TGCGCCAGCAGCAGGGGGCTAGCGGGAGTGACCGGGGAG. Protein product: CASSRGLAGVTGE. The entire CDR3 is CASSRGLAGVTGELFF.

Concerning this clone: The CDR3 is cut off 3 residues early in the read; its end comes from the germline J gene. The chain joins TRBV12-3 or TRBV12-4 to TRBJ2-7, with D possibly TRBD2 on 6 matching bases. Trimming took off 0 bases at V and 2 bases at J, with 14 bases between the two ends. This CDR3 contains 16 residues. The CDR3 bases that were read are TGTGCCAGCAGTTTAGCGGGGGGTTACCTGCCCTACGAG. Its translation: CASSLAGGYLPYE. The whole CDR3 region reads CASSLAGGYLPYEQYF.

In the case of this clone: The read terminates 3 residues before the CDR3 end, so the remaining end is supplied by the germline J gene. The rearrangement links TRBV7-9 to TRBJ2-7, with TRBD1 matching 8 bases. V lost 4 bases, J lost 5 bases, and 10 bases stayed unmatched. The CDR3 totals 15 residues. Germline V gene sequence: CDR1 SEHNR, CDR2 FQNEAQ (reference sequence). The CDR3 spells CASSSGQGREDEQYF. The covered CDR3 bases are TGTGCCAGCAGCTCAGGACAGGGAAGGGAAGACGAG.

Concerning this clone itself: The CDR3 end lies 3 residues beyond the end of the read and is filled in from the germline J gene. V usage is TRBV30 and J usage is TRBJ2-5; D possibly corresponds to TRBD2 (5 bases). V lost 0 bases, J lost 2 bases, and 7 bases lay in between. The CDR3 totals 13 residues. Germline lookup yields CDR1 GTSNPN and CDR2 SVGIG (reference sequence). This CDR3 is CAWSVTSQETQYF. CDR3 DNA (partial): TGTGCCTGGAGTGTAACTAGTCAAGAGACC.

A note on this clone: The DNA ends 3 residues before the CDR3 does, and the rest of the CDR3 is filled in from the germline J gene. The gene calls are TRBV7-3 and TRBJ2-3, with TRBD1 identical over 7 bases. The CDR3 extends over 13 amino acids. Trimming at V came to 5 bases and at J to 5 bases, leaving 4 bases not matched to a gene. The germline gives CDR1 SGHTA, CDR2 FQGTGA. The CDR3 sequence: CASSLDREDTQYF. Partial CDR3 DNA: TGTGCCAGCAGCCTCGACAGGGAAGATACG. Combining the CDR3 with reference TRBV7-3 and TRBJ2-3 gives the whole variable domain GAGVSQTPSNKVTEKGKYVELRCDPISGHTALYWYRQSLGQGPEFLIYFQGTGAADDSGLPNDRFFAVRPEGSVSTLKIQRTERGDSAVYLCASSLDREDTQYFGPGTRLTVL.

With respect to this clone: The read finishes 3 residues shy of the CDR3 end, and the germline J gene is used to complete it. The chain recombines TRBV6-2 or TRBV6-3 with TRBJ1-2, with D possibly TRBD1 on 5 matching bases. The CDR3 consists of 15 residues. The germline V gene has CDR1 MNHEY and CDR2 SVGEGT. Partial CDR3 DNA: TGTGCCAGCAGTTACGGGGCTAGCGGGACCTACGAC. This encodes CASSYGASGTYD. The entire CDR3 is CASSYGASGTYDYTF.

Comments on this clone: Sequencing ends 3 residues short of the CDR3 end; the germline J gene provides the rest. This chain links TRBV7-6 with TRBJ1-2, with TRBD1 matching 10 bases. Germline V gives CDR1 SGHVS, CDR2 FNYEAQ. The CDR3 sequence is 16 residues long. The sequenced part of the CDR3 DNA is TGTGCCAGCAGCTTAGGACGGGACAGGGGCCACAATGAC. This gives the protein CASSLGRDRGHND. The complete CDR3 sequence is CASSLGRDRGHNDYTF.